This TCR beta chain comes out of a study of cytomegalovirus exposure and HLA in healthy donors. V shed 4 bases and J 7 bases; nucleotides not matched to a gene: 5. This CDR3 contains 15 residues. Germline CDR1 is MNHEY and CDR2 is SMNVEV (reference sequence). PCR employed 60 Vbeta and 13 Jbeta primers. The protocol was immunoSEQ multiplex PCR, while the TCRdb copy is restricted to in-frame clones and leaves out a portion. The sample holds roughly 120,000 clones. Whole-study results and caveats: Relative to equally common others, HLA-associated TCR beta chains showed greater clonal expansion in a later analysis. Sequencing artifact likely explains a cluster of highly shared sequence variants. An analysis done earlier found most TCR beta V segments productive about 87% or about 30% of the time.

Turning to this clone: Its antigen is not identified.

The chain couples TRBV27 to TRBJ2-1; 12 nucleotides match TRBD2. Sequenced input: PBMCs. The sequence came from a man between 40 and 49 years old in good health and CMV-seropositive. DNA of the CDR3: TGTGCCAGCAGTTACCTGACTAGCGGGAGAAATGAGCAGTTCTTC. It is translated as CASSYLTSGRNEQFF.